A single sample gave rise to the 15 T cell receptor beta chains below, sequenced in a study of cytomegalovirus exposure and HLA in healthy donors. Primers for the PCR totalled 60 Vbeta and 13 Jbeta. Assay used: immunoSEQ multiplex PCR; TCRdb lists only in-frame clones, some missing. This table holds roughly 180,000 clones, roughly four fifths found once. Sequenced: PBMCs. The receptors derive from a man aged 18 to 29 in good health and CMV-seronegative.

The V gene is TRBV28, the J gene TRBJ1-4; D not resolved. The V gene lost 6 bases and the J gene lost 3 bases, with 17 bases spanning the gap. The CDR3 has 16 residues. CDR1 is MDHEN and CDR2 is SYDVKM in the germline V gene. CDR3: CASSPRGGGANEKLFF. In DNA form, the CDR3 reads TGTGCCAGCAGCCCCCGCGGAGGCGGGGCTAATGAAAAACTGTTTTTT.

The CDR3 nucleotides read TGTGCCAGCAGTTTAAATGGGAGGGCTGGTGGAAACACCATATATTTT. It codes for CASSLNGRAGGNTIYF. The V gene is TRBV28, the J gene TRBJ1-3; D not resolved. Germline CDR1 reads MDHEN; CDR2 reads SYDVKM. The V end lost 2 bases, the J end lost 3 bases, and 14 bases lay between the germline ends. This CDR3 is built from 16 residues.

The J gene is TRBJ1-2, the V gene TRBV4-1; possibly TRBD1 for D (6 bases). This CDR3 is 16 amino acids long. V was trimmed by 1 base and J by 5 bases, leaving 17 bases between them. Germline assignment: CDR1 MGHRA and CDR2 YSYEKL. The CDR3 nucleotides are TGCGCCAGCAGCCAAGTTCGGACAGTCCATCTATATGGCTACACCTTC. It is translated as CASSQVRTVHLYGYTF.

The chain recombines TRBV7-9 with TRBJ1-2, with TRBD1 as a possible D gene (5 bases). The CDR3 covers 15 residues. Looked up from germline, CDR1 is SEHNR and CDR2 is FQNEAQ (reference sequence). V lost 0 bases and J lost 7, with 15 bases in between. The CDR3 sequence is CASSLAWGGVAGYTF. The CDR3 region has the DNA TGTGCCAGCAGCTTAGCGTGGGGAGGGGTAGCTGGCTACACCTTC. Full variable domain (outside the CDR3, taken from reference TRBV7-9 and TRBJ1-2): DTGVSQNPRHKITKRGQNVTFRCDPISEHNRLYWYRQTLGQGPEFLTYFQNEAQLEKSRLLSDRFSAERPKGSFSTLEIQRTEQGDSAMYLCASSLAWGGVAGYTFGSGTRLTVV.

The gene calls are TRBV27 and TRBJ2-3, with 7 bases matching TRBD1. Losses at the gene ends were 1 base for V and 2 bases for J; bases not matched to a gene: 6. Germline V CDR1 and CDR2: MNHEY, SMNVEV (reference sequence). The CDR3 spans 16 residues. The CDR3 bases are TGTGCCAGCAGTTTATTGGCAGGGGGATTCACAGATACGCAGTATTTT. Protein: CASSLLAGGFTDTQYF.

The chain has TRBV6-1 and TRBJ2-1; TRBD2 matches at 10 bases. This CDR3 has 14 amino acids. The germline V gene has CDR1 MNHNS and CDR2 SASEGT. V lost 2 bases and J lost 9; bases outside the gene matches: 4. Here the CDR3 DNA reads TGTGCCAGCAGTGAACTAGCGGGGGCGGGTGAGCAGTTCTTC. Its protein product is CASSELAGAGEQFF.

The CDR3, as DNA: TGCGCCAGCAGACTCGACAGGACAAATCAGCCCCAGCATTTT. Protein sequence: CASRLDRTNQPQHF. V usage is TRBV10-1 and J usage is TRBJ1-5, with D possibly TRBD1 on 6 matching bases. The CDR3 runs 14 residues. In germline, CDR1 is WNHNN, CDR2 SYGVQD (reference sequence). Trimming took off 6 bases at V and 4 bases at J, with 13 bases between the two ends.

V is TRBV7-2 and J is TRBJ2-7, with 7 bases matching TRBD2. V gave up 2 bases and J gave up 3 bases; unmatched junction bases: 10. Per germline, CDR1 SGHTA and CDR2 FQGNSA. This CDR3 is 16 amino acids long. CDR3: CASSLFGASGHYEQYF. CDR3 in DNA: TGTGCCAGCAGCTTATTCGGCGCTAGCGGACACTACGAGCAGTACTTC.

The V gene is TRBV28, the J gene TRBJ1-2, with 7 bases fitting TRBD1. CDR1 and CDR2 from the germline V gene are MDHEN and SYDVKM. Losses at the gene ends were 6 bases for V and 5 bases for J; bases not matched to a gene: 6. This CDR3 has 13 residues. CDR3 sequence: CASSPGDRYGYTF. The CDR3 nucleotides read TGTGCCAGCAGCCCTGGGGACAGATATGGCTACACCTTC.

The chain combines TRBV7-6 with TRBJ2-4; 12 positions agree with TRBD2. Germline V gene data show CDR1 as SGHVS and CDR2 as FNYEAQ. Unmatched junction bases numbered 6, after V lost 5 bases and J lost 1 base. This CDR3 is built from 17 residues. CDR3 residues: CASSDQTSGGAKNIQYF. The CDR3 nucleotides are TGTGCCAGCAGCGACCAGACTAGCGGGGGCGCCAAAAACATTCAGTACTTC.

The chain combines TRBV5-1 with TRBJ2-2; 10 bases are a match to TRBD1. V lost 7 bases to trimming and J lost 5 bases; unmatched junction nucleotides: 5. Germline CDR1 and CDR2: SGHRS and YFSETQ. The length of the CDR3 is 14 residues. CDR3 amino acids: CASSGTGETGELFF. In nucleotides, the CDR3 is TGCGCCAGCTCCGGGACAGGGGAAACCGGGGAGCTGTTTTTT.

This chain connects TRBV23-1 to TRBJ2-1; 7 positions match TRBD1. TRBV23-1 is an ORF, and what it does is uncertain. The CDR3 consists of 16 residues. V lost 0 bases, J lost 4 bases, and 6 bases stayed unmatched. CDR3 bases: TGCGCCAGCAGTCAATCGAACAGGGGTCAGTACAATGAGCAGTTCTTC. Translated, it gives CASSQSNRGQYNEQFF.

The V gene is TRBV7-6, the J gene TRBJ2-3; the match to TRBD2 covers 7 bases. Germline lookup yields CDR1 SGHVS and CDR2 FNYEAQ. Trimming removed 5 bases from V and 2 bases from J; junction bases left unmatched: 4. The CDR3 consists of 14 residues. Here the CDR3 reads CASSPAGATDTQYF. The CDR3 DNA reads TGTGCCAGCAGCCCCGCGGGAGCCACAGATACGCAGTATTTT.

This clone appeared a few times. The rearrangement links TRBV28 to TRBJ2-5, with TRBD1 matching over 7 bases. The end of the DNA fits TRBJ2-7 better, so the J call may be wrong. Germline V gene data show CDR1 as MDHEN and CDR2 as SYDVKM. There are 16 residues in the CDR3. Written as DNA, the CDR3 is TGTGCCAGCAGTTTAATTTACAGGGGAGTAAGGGACGAGCAGTACTTC. Its protein is CASSLIYRGVRDEQYF.

The chain links TRBV5-4 to TRBJ2-3; 7 bases are shared with TRBD2. The CDR3 runs 17 residues. V shed 0 bases and J 0 bases; nucleotides not matched to a gene: 7. The germline gives CDR1 SGHNT, CDR2 YYREEE (reference sequence). CDR3 amino acids: CASSLEPVRGSTDTQYF. The DNA for the CDR3 is TGTGCCAGCAGCTTGGAGCCTGTGCGGGGGAGCACAGATACGCAGTATTTT.